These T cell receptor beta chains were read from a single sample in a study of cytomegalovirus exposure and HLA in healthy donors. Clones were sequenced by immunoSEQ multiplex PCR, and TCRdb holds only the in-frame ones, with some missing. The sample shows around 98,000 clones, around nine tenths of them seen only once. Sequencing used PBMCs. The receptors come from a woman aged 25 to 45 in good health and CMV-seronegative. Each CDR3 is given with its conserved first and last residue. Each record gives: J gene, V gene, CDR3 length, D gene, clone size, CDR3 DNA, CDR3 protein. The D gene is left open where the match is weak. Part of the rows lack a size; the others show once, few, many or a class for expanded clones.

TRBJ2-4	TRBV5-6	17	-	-	TGTGCCAGCACCCTATCCCACGAGAGAGGAGACAAAAACATTCAGTACTTC	CASTLSHERGDKNIQYF
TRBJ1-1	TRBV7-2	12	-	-	TGTGCCAGCAGCTGGGCGTACACTGAAGCTTTCTTT	CASSWAYTEAFF
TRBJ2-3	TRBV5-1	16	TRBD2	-	TGCGCCAGCAGCTTGTCGACTAGCGGGGTAACAGATACGCAGTATTTT	CASSLSTSGVTDTQYF
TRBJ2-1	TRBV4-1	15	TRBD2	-	TGCGCCAGCAGCCCCCAGCGGGACCCCTACAATGAGCAGTTCTTC	CASSPQRDPYNEQFF
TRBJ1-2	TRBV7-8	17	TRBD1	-	TGTGCCAGCAGCTTAGGGCAAGGGCCTACAGGGGGCTGGGGCTACACCTTC	CASSLGQGPTGGWGYTF
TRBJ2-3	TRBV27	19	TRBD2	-	TGTGCCAGCAGTTTTTCGGGACTAGCGGGGGGCTCTAGCACAGATACGCAGTATTTT	CASSFSGLAGGSSTDTQYF
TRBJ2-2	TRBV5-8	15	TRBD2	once	TGTGCCAGCAGCTTGGGCGCGGGAGATACCGGGGAGCTGTTTTTT	CASSLGAGDTGELFF
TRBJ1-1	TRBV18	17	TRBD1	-	TGTGCCAGCTCCACCGTGGGACAGGGGTATGATGGGGGGCTCGCTTTCTTT	CASSTVGQGYDGGLAFF
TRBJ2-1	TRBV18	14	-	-	TGTGCCAGCTCACCTATTCAGGGGGGCAATGAGCAGTTCTTC	CASSPIQGGNEQFF
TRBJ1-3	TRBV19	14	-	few	TGTGCCAGTAGTATAACGGGGACTGGAAACACCATATATTTT	CASSITGTGNTIYF
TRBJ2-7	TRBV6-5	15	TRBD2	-	TGTGCCAGCAGCCCGTGGTTTGCGGGAGCCTACGAGCAGTACTTC	CASSPWFAGAYEQYF
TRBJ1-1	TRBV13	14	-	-	TGTGCCAGCAGCTTAGCTCCGAGGAACACTGAAGCTTTCTTT	CASSLAPRNTEAFF
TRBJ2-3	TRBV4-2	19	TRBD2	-	TGTGCCAGCAGCCAGGAGGACGCCGGACTAGCCTTGGACCAAGATACGCAGTATTTT	CASSQEDAGLALDQDTQYF
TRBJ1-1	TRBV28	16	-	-	TGTGCCAGCAGTTTAGACGTTTGGGGGGGGGACACTGAAGCTTTCTTT	CASSLDVWGGDTEAFF
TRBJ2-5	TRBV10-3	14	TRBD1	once	TGTGCCATTCGGACAGGGGAGGGAGGAGAGACCCAGTACTTC	CAIRTGEGGETQYF
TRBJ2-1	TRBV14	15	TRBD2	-	TGTGCCAGCAGCCAACAACTAGCGGGGAACAATGAGCAGTTCTTC	CASSQQLAGNNEQFF
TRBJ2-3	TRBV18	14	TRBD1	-	TGTGCCAGCTCTCTACAGGGGAACACAGATACGCAGTATTTT	CASSLQGNTDTQYF
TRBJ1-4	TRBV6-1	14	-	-	TGTGCCAGCACCGACAGGACAACTAATGAAAAACTGTTTTTT	CASTDRTTNEKLFF
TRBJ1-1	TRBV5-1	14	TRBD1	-	TGCGCCAGCAGCTTGACAGGGGCTGAAACTGAAGCTTTCTTT	CASSLTGAETEAFF
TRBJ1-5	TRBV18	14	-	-	TGTGCCAGCTCACCTCCGGGGGGTGGACAGCCCCAGCATTTT	CASSPPGGGQPQHF
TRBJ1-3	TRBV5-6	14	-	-	TGTGCCAGCAGACTGGCGGGTTCTGGAAACACCATATATTTT	CASRLAGSGNTIYF
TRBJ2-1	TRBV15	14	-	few	TGTGCCACCAGCAGGTTAGGGGTCTACAATGAGCAGTTCTTC	CATSRLGVYNEQFF
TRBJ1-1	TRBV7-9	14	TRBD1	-	TGTGCCAGCAGTTTTGGGACAGCCAACACTGAAGCTTTCTTT	CASSFGTANTEAFF
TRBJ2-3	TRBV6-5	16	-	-	TGTGCCAGCAGTTACGTTTGGGCAGGGCCAGAGGATACGCAGTATTTT	CASSYVWAGPEDTQYF
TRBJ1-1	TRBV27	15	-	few	TGTGCCAGCAGTTTTTCCGACCCATTGCGGACTGAAGCTTTCTTT	CASSFSDPLRTEAFF
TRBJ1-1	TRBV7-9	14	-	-	TGTGCCAGCACCCAGGCGGGGGTAGACACTGAAGCTTTCTTT	CASTQAGVDTEAFF
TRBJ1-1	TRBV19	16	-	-	TGTGCCAGTAGTATAGGGTGGGCAGGGGCTGTGACTGAAGCTTTCTTT	CASSIGWAGAVTEAFF
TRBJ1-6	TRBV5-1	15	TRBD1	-	TGCGCCAGCAACGAGGGGGCGCAGAATGATTCACCCCTCCACTTT	CASNEGAQNDSPLHF
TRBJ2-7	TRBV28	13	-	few	TGTGCCAGCAGTTTAAGCCCCTCCTACGAGCAGTACTTC	CASSLSPSYEQYF